This TCR beta chain comes out of a study of response to subunit inactivated influenza vaccine. Findings and limits, study-wide: Authors proposed each seasonal influenza vaccination draws in few new T cells.

The CDR3 length is 16 residues. The germline gives CDR1 MDHEN, CDR2 SYDVKM. V was trimmed by 2 bases and J by 3 bases, leaving 15 bases between them. This clonotype came up a few times. Its antigen is as yet unknown. TCRdb re-derived calls from the RT-PCR reads in MiXCR, one entry per CDR3 protein. The table includes around 170,000 distinct CDR3 sequences, around 10% detected once. The receptor was derived from a man aged 45 to 70 who received an inactivated influenza vaccine. V and J are TRBV28 and TRBJ2-3, with TRBD2 as a possible D gene (6 bases). Source: CD8+ T cells sorted from PBMCs, taken approximately 25 months after vaccination. CDR3 sequence: CASSLGWGRSTDTQYF. The CDR3 DNA is TGTGCCAGCAGTTTAGGTTGGGGGAGGTCAACAGATACGCAGTATTTT.